This TCR beta chain appears in the sequencing data of a study of Ad26.COV2.S vaccination and SARS-CoV-2 variants. Study in general: COV1001, an Ad26.COV2.S trial, supplied this vaccine-arm donor.

V gave up 4 bases and J gave up 2 bases; unmatched junction bases: 7. This CDR3 spans 16 amino acids. Germline lookup yields CDR1 MNHNS and CDR2 SASEGT. Treatment noted: some 20 received Ad26.COV2.S at low or high dose, single or two shots; several received placebo; per-sample allocation not given. Day 63 after the first vaccine or placebo injection was the time point for sampling. Sequencing was performed with immunoSEQ multiplex PCR; in TCRdb, only in-frame clones are kept and a portion is missing. This table holds 380,000 or so clones, around 88% found once. The chain carries TRBV6-1 and TRBJ1-5; 8 positions match TRBD1. The receptor was derived from a person between 18 and 60 years old who received the Ad26.COV2.S COVID-19 vaccine or a placebo. Specimen: peripheral blood, collected in a trial of Ad26.COV2.S vaccine versus placebo. Here the CDR3 reads CASSAPLGQGNQPQHF. The CDR3 coding sequence is TGTGCCAGCAGTGCCCCCCTGGGACAGGGCAATCAGCCCCAGCATTTT.